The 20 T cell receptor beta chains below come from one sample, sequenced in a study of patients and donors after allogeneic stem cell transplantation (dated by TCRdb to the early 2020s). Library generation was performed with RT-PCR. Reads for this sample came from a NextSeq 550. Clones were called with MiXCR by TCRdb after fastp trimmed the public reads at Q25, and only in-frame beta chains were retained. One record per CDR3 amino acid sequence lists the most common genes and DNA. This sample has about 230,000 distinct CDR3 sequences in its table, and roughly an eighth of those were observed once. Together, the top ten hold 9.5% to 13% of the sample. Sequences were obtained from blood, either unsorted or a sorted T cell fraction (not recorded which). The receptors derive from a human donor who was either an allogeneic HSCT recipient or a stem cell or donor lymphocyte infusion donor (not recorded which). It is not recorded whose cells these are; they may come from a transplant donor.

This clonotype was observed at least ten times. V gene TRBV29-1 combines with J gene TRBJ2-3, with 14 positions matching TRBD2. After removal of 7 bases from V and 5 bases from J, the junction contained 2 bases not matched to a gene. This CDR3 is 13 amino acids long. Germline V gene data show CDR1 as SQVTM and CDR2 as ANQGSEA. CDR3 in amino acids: CSETSGRGDTQYF. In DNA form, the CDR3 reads TGCAGCGAGACTAGCGGGAGGGGAGATACGCAGTATTTT.

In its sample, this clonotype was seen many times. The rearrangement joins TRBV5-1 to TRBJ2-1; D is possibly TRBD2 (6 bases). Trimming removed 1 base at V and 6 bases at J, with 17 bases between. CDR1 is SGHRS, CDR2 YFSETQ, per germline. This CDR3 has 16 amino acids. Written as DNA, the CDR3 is TGCGCCAGCAGCTTGACAGCTAGGAGGGCAGGCAATGAGCAGTTCTTC. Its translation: CASSLTARRAGNEQFF.

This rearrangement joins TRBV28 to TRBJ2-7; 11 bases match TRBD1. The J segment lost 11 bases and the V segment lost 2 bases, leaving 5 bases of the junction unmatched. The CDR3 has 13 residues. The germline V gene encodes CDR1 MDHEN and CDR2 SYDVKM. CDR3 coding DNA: TGTGCCAGCAGTTTACCCGGACAGGGGGCAGAGTACTTC. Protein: CASSLPGQGAEYF. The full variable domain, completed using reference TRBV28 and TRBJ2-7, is DVKVTQSSRYLVKRTGEKVFLECVQDMDHENMFWYRQDPGLGLRLIYFSYDVKMKEKGDIPEGYSVSREKKERFSLILESASTNQTSMYLCASSLPGQGAEYFGPGTRLTVT.

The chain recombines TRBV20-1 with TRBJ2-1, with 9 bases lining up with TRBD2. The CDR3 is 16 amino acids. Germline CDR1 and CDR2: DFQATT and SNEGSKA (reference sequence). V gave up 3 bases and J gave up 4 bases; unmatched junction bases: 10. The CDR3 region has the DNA TGCAGTGCTAGGCACTTAGCGGGAGTTAGTTACAATGAGCAGTTCTTC. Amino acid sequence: CSARHLAGVSYNEQFF.

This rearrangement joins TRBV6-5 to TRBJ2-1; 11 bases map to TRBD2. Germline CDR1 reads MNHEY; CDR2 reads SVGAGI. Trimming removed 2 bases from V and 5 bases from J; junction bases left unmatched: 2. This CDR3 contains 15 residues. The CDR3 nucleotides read TGTGCCAGCAGTTACGAACTAGCGGGGGACAATGAGCAGTTCTTC. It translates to CASSYELAGDNEQFF.

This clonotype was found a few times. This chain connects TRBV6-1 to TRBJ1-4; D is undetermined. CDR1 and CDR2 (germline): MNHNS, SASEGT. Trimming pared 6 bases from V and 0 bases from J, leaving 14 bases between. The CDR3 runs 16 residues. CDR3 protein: CASRPPDVATNEKLFF. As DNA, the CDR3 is TGTGCCAGCAGACCCCCCGACGTAGCAACTAATGAAAAACTGTTTTTT.

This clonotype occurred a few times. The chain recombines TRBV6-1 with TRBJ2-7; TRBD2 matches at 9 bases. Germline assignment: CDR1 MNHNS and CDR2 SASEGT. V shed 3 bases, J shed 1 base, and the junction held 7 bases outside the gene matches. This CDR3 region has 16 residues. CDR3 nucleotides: TGTGCCAGCAGTGAGATAGCGGGGGCCAAATCCTACGAGCAGTACTTC. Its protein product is CASSEIAGAKSYEQYF.

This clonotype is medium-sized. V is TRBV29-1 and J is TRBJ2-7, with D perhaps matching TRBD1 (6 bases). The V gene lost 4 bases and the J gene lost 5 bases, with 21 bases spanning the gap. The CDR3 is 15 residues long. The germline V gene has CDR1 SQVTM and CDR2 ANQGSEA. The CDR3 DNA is TGCAGCGTTGGTCGACCAGGACAGAGGTTACACGAGCAGTACTTC. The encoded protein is CSVGRPGQRLHEQYF.

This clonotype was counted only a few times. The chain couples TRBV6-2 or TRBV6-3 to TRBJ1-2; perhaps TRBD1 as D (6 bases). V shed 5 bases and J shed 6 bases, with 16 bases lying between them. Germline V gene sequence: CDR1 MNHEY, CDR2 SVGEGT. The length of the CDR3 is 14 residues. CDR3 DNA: TGTGCCAGCAGTCGTGCTCAGGGGATCGATGGCTACACCTTC. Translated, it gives CASSRAQGIDGYTF.

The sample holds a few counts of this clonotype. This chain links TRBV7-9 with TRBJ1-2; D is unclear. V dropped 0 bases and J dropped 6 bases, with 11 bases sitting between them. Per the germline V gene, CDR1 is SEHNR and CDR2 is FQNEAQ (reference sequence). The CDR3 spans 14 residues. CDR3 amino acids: CASSLARAADGYTF. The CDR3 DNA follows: TGTGCCAGCAGCTTAGCACGGGCTGCTGATGGCTACACCTTC.

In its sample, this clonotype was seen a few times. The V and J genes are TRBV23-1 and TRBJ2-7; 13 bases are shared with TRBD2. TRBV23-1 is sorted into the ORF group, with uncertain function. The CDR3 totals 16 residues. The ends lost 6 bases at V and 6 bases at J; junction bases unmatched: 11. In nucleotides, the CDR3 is TGCGCCAGCAGCCTACCTACTAGCGGGAGGGCCCCCGAGCAGTACTTC. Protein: CASSLPTSGRAPEQYF.

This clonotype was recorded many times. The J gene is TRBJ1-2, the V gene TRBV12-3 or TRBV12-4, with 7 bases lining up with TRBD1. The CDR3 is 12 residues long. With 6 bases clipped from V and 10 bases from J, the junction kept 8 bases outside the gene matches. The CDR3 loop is CASSVAGTVYTF. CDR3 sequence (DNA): TGTGCCAGCAGCGTAGCGGGGACAGTCTACACCTTC.

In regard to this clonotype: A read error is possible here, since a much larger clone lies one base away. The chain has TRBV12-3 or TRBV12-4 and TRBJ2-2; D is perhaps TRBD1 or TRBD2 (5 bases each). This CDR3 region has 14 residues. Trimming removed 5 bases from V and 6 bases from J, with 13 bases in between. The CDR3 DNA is TGTGCCAGCAGTACCGGGACGGAATCCGGGGAGCTGTTTTTT. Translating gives CASSTGTESGELFF.

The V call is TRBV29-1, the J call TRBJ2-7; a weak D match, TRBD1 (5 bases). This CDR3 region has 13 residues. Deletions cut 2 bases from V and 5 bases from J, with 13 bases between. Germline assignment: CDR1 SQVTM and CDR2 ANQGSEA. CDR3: CSVESQGGHEQYF. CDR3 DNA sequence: TGCAGCGTTGAATCCCAGGGCGGTCACGAGCAGTACTTC.

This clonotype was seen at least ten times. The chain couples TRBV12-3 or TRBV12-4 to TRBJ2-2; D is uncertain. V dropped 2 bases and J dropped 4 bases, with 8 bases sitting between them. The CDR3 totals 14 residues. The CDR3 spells CASSLSQTTGELFF. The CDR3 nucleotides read TGTGCCAGCAGTTTAAGCCAGACCACCGGGGAGCTGTTTTTT.

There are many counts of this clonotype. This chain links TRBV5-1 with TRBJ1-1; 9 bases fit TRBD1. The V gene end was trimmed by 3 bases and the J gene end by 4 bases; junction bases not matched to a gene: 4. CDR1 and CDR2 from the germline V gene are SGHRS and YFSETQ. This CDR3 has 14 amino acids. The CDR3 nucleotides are TGCGCCAGCAGCTCCTCGGGACAGGGCACTGAAGCTTTCTTT. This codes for CASSSSGQGTEAFF. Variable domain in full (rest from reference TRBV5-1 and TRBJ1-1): KAGVTQTPRYLIKTRGQQVTLSCSPISGHRSVSWYQQTPGQGLQFLFEYFSETQRNKGNFPGRFSGRQFSNSRSEMNVSTLELGDSALYLCASSSSGQGTEAFFGQGTRLTVV.

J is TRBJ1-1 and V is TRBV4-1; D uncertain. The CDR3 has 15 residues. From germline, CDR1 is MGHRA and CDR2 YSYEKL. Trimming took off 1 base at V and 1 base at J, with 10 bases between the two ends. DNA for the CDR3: TGCGCCAGCAGCCAAGGGTTGGTGGGGAACACTGAAGCTTTCTTT. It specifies CASSQGLVGNTEAFF.

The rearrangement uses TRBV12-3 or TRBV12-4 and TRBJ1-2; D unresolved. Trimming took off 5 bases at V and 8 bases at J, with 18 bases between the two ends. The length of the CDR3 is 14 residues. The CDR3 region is CASSPSGNRRGYTF. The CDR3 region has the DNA TGTGCCAGCAGTCCGAGCGGGAACCGAAGGGGCTACACCTTC.

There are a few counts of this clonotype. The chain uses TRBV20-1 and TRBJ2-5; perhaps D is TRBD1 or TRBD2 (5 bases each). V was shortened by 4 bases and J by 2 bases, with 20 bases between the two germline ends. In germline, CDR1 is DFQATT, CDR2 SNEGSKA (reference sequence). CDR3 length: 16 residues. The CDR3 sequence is CSAMGPLYARQETQYF. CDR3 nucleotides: TGCAGTGCTATGGGACCCCTATACGCGAGACAAGAGACCCAGTACTTC.

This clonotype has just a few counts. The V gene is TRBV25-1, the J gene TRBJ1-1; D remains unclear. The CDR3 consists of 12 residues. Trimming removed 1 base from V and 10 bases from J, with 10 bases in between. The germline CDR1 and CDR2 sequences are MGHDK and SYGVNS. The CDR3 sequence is CASSEWVGSAFF. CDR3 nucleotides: TGTGCCAGCAGTGAATGGGTAGGTTCAGCTTTCTTT.